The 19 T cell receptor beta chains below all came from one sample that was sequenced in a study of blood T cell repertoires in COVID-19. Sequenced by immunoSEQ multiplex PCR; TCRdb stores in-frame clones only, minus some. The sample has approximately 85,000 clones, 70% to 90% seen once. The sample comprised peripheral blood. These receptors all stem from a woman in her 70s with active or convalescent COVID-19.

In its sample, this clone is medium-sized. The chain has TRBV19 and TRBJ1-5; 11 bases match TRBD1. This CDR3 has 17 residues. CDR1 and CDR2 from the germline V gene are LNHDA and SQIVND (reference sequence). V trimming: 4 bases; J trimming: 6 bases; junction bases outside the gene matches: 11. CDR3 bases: TGTGCCAGTAGTAAGGAGCGAGGACAGGGGGCCGGTCAGCCCCAGCATTTT. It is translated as CASSKERGQGAGQPQHF.

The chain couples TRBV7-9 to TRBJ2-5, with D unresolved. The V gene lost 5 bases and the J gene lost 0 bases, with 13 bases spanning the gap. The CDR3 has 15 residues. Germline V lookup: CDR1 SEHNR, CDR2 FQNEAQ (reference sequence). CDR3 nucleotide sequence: TGTGCCAGCAGCCCCAACAGCTGGCACCAAGAGACCCAGTACTTC. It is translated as CASSPNSWHQETQYF.

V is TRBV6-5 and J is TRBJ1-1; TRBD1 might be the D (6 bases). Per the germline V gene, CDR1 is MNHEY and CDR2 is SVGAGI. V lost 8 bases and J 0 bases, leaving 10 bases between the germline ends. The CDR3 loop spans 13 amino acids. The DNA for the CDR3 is TGTGCCAGCCTGAGGGGGTTGAACACTGAAGCTTTCTTT. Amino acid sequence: CASLRGLNTEAFF.

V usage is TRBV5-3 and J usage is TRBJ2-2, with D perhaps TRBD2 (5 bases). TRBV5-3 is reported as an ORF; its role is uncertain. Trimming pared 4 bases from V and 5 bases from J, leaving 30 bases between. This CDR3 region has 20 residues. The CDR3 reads CARSRHGRAVGGMYTGELFF. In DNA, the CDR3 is TGTGCCAGAAGCCGCCACGGCCGCGCAGTAGGAGGTATGTATACCGGGGAGCTGTTTTTT.

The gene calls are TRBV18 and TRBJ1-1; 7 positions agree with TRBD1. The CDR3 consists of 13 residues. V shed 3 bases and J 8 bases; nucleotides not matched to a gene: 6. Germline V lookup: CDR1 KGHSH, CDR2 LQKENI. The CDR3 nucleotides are TGTGCCAGCTCACCCGACAGGGTCACCGAAGCTTTCTTT. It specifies CASSPDRVTEAFF.

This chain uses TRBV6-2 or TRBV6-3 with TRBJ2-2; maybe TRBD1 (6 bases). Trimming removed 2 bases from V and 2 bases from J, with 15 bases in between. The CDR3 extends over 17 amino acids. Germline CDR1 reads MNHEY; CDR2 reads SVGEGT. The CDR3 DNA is TGTGCCAGCAGTTACGGACAGTTGGTCCAAAACACCGGGGAGCTGTTTTTT. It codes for CASSYGQLVQNTGELFF.

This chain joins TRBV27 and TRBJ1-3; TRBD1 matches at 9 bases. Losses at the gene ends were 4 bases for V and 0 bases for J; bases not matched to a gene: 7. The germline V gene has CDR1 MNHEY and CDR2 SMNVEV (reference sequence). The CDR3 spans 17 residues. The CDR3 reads CASSSRTGESSGNTIYF. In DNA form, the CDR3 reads TGTGCCAGCAGTTCCCGGACAGGGGAGAGCTCTGGAAACACCATATATTTT.

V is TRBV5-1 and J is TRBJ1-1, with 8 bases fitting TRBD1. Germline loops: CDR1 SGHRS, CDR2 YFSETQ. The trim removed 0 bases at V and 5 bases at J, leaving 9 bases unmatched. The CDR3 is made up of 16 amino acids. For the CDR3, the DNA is TGCGCCAGCAGCTTGGGGGCAGGGGGCAGGGAAACTGAAGCTTTCTTT. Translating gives CASSLGAGGRETEAFF.

CDR3 DNA: TGTGCCAGCAGCTTAGTGACAGGCTCTGGGATTTATGGCTACACCTTC. Amino acids: CASSLVTGSGIYGYTF. The chain is built from TRBV11-2 and TRBJ1-2; maybe TRBD1 (6 bases). This CDR3 has 16 residues. V lost 1 base, J lost 5 bases, and 17 bases lay in between. Germline CDR1 is SGHAT and CDR2 is FQNNGV.

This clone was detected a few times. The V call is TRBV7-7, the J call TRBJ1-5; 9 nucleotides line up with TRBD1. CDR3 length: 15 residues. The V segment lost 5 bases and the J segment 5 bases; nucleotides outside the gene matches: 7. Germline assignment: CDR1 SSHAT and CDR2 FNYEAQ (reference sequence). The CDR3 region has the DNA TGTGCCAGCAGCCCTGTGGGACAGGGATATCAGCCCCAGCATTTT. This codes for CASSPVGQGYQPQHF.

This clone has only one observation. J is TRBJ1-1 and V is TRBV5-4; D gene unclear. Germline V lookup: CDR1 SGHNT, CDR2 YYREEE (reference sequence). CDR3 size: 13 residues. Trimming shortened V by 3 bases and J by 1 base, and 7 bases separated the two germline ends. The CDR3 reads CASSSQQNTEAFF. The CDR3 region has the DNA TGTGCCAGCAGCTCCCAACAGAACACTGAAGCTTTCTTT. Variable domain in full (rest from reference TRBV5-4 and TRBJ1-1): ETGVTQSPTHLIKTRGQQVTLRCSSQSGHNTVSWYQQALGQGPQFIFQYYREEENGRGNFPPRFSGLQFPNYSSELNVNALELDDSALYLCASSSQQNTEAFFGQGTRLTVV.

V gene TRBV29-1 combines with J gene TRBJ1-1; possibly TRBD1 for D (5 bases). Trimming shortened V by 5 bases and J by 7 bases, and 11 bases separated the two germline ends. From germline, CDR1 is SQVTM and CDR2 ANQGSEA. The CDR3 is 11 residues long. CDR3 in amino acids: CSVSGELEAFF. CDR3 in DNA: TGCAGCGTTTCGGGGGAACTTGAAGCTTTCTTT.

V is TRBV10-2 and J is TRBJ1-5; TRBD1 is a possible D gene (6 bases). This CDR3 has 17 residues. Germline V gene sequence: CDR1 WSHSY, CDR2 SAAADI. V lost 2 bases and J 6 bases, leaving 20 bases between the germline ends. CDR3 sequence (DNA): TGCGCCAGCAGTGAGGGGGGGGGCAGCGGACGAGGTCAGCCCCAGCATTTT. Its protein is CASSEGGGSGRGQPQHF.

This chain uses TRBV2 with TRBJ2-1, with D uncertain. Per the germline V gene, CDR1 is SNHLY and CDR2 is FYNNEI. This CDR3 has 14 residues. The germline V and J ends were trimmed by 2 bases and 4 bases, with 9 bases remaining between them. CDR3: CASSERVGYNEQFF. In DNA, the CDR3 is TGTGCCAGCAGTGAACGGGTTGGGTACAATGAGCAGTTCTTC.

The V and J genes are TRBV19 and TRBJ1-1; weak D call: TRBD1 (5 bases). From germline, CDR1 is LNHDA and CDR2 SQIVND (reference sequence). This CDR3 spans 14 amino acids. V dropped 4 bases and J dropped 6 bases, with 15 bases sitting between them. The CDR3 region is CASSTRRQLAEAFF. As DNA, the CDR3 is TGTGCCAGTAGTACCCGGAGACAGTTAGCTGAAGCTTTCTTT.

The CDR3 sequence is CASSYTGDTEAFF. Here the CDR3 DNA reads TGTGCCAGCAGCTATACAGGGGACACTGAAGCTTTCTTT. The chain joins TRBV11-2 to TRBJ1-1; 7 bases line up with TRBD1. V shed 4 bases, J shed 3 bases, and the junction held 2 bases outside the gene matches. The germline CDR1 and CDR2 sequences are SGHAT and FQNNGV. The CDR3 extends over 13 amino acids. Full variable domain (outside the CDR3, taken from reference TRBV11-2 and TRBJ1-1): EAGVAQSPRYKIIEKRQSVAFWCNPISGHATLYWYQQILGQGPKLLIQFQNNGVVDDSQLPKDRFSAERLKGVDSTLKIQPAKLEDSAVYLCASSYTGDTEAFFGQGTRLTVV.

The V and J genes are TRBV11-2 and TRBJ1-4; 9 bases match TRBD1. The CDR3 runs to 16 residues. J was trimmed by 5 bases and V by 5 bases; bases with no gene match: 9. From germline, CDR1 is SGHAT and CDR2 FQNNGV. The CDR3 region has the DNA TGTGCCAGCAGCGCCCGGGACAGGGATGGGAATGAAAAACTGTTTTTT. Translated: CASSARDRDGNEKLFF.

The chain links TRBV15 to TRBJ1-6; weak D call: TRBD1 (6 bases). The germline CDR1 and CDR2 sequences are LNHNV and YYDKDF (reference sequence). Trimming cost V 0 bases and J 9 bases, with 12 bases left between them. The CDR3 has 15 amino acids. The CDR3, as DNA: TGTGCCACCAGCAGAGAAGCAGGGGTTGGTTCACCCCTCCACTTT. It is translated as CATSREAGVGSPLHF.

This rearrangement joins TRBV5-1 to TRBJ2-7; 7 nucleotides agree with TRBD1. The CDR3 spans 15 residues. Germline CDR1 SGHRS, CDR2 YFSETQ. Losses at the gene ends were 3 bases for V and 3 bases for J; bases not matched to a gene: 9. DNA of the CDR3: TGCGCCAGCAGCTCGACAGGGTACGTCGGCTACGAGCAGTACTTC. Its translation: CASSSTGYVGYEQYF.